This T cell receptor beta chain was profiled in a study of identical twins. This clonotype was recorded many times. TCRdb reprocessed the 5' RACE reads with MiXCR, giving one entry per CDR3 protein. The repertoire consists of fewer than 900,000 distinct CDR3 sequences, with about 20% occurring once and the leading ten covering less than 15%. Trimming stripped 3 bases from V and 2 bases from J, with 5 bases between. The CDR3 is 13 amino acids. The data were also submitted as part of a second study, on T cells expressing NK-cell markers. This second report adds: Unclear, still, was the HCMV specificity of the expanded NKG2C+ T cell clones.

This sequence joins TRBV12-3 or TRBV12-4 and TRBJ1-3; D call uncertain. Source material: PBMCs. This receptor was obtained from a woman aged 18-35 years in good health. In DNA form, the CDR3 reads TGTGCCAGCAGTTTCGTTACTGGAAACACCATATATTTT. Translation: CASSFVTGNTIYF.